These 7 T cell receptor beta chains were sequenced from one sample in a study of T-cell memory formation after mild COVID-19. From the 5' RACE reads, TCRdb called clonotypes with MiXCR, one entry per CDR3 protein. The sample records some 450,000 distinct CDR3 sequences, around 20% being singletons. The specimen sequenced was PBMCs or a T cell subset sorted from them (not recorded which). These receptors originate from an adult woman who had mild COVID-19 (a few samples of this study predate the infection). Cell type and time point are not known.

V gene TRBV7-8 combines with J gene TRBJ2-3; no clear D. The germline V and J ends were trimmed by 5 bases and 0 bases, with 9 bases remaining between them. Germline CDR1 SGHVS, CDR2 FQNEAQ. CDR3 length: 14 amino acids. The CDR3 bases are TGTGCCAGCAGCCCGCACCCAAGCACAGATACGCAGTATTTT. As protein: CASSPHPSTDTQYF.

A few counts support this clonotype. The gene calls are TRBV7-9 and TRBJ2-7, with 8 bases lining up with TRBD1. The V gene's germline CDR1 is SEHNR and CDR2 FQNEAQ (reference sequence). There are 14 residues in the CDR3. V was pared by 4 bases and J by 3 bases, with 5 bases of the junction left unmatched. The CDR3 sequence: CASSSLGQGYEQYF. In DNA, the CDR3 is TGTGCCAGCAGCTCCCTAGGACAGGGCTACGAGCAGTACTTC.

This clonotype was counted many times. This chain joins TRBV15 and TRBJ2-6; D is undetermined. Trimming cost V 0 bases and J 0 bases, with 3 bases left between them. CDR1 is LNHNV and CDR2 is YYDKDF in the germline V gene (reference sequence). This CDR3 is built from 15 residues. CDR3 sequence (DNA): TGTGCCACCAGCAGAGACCACTCTGGGGCCAACGTCCTGACTTTC. This translates into CATSRDHSGANVLTF.

The V call is TRBV5-1, the J call TRBJ2-1; 14 nucleotides agree with TRBD2. From germline, CDR1 is SGHRS and CDR2 YFSETQ. V lost 3 bases to trimming and J lost 8 bases; unmatched junction nucleotides: 7. The CDR3 has 16 residues. The CDR3 coding sequence is TGCGCCAGCAGCTGGGAAGGGACTAGCGGGAGATATGAGCAGTTCTTC. This encodes CASSWEGTSGRYEQFF.

V and J are TRBV3-1 and TRBJ2-1; 7 bases fit TRBD1. CDR3 length: 11 amino acids. V shed 4 bases and J 12 bases; nucleotides not matched to a gene: 3. Germline values: CDR1 LGHDT, CDR2 YNNKEL (reference sequence). CDR3 bases: TGTGCCAGCAGCCTAGGGACAGTGCAGTTCTTC. It yields the protein CASSLGTVQFF.

This clonotype was counted between two and nine times. The chain couples TRBV19 to TRBJ2-7, with a possible D match to TRBD1 (5 bases). The germline V gene encodes CDR1 LNHDA and CDR2 SQIVND (reference sequence). The V gene lost 2 bases and the J gene lost 5 bases, with 16 bases spanning the gap. There are 15 residues in the CDR3. The CDR3 DNA is TGTGCCAGTAGTATACAGGCAGGGCAGGTTCACGAGCAGTACTTC. Its translation is CASSIQAGQVHEQYF.

The chain combines TRBV27 with TRBJ1-1; 9 positions agree with TRBD1. This CDR3 has 14 residues. Germline V gives CDR1 MNHEY, CDR2 SMNVEV (reference sequence). The V and J ends lost 5 bases and 6 bases, in that order; junction bases with no gene match: 7. CDR3 sequence reads: CASSQTGTGSEAFF. Here the CDR3 DNA reads TGTGCCAGCAGTCAAACCGGGACAGGGTCTGAAGCTTTCTTT.